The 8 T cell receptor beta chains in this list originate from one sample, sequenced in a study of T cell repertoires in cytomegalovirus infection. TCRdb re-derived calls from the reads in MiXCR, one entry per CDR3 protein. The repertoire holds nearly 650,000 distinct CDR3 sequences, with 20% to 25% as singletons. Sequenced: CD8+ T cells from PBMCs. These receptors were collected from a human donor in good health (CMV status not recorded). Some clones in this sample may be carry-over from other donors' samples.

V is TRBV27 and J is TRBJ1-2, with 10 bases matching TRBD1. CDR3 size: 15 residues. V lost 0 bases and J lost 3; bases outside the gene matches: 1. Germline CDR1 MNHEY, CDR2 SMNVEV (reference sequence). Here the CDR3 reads CASSLSTGGDYGYTF. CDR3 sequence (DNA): TGTGCCAGCAGTTTATCGACAGGGGGCGACTATGGCTACACCTTC.

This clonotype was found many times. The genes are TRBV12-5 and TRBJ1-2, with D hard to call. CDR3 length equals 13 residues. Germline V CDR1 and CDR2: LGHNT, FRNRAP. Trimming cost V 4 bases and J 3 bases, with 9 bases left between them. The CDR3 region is CASGSDVDYGYTF. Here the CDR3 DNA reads TGTGCTAGTGGTTCCGACGTCGACTATGGCTACACCTTC.

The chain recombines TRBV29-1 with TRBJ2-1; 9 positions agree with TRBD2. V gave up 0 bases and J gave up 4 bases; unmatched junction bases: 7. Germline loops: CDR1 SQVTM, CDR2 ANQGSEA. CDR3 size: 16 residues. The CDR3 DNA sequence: TGCAGCGTTGAAGATAGGCTAGCGGGGTTATACAATGAGCAGTTCTTC. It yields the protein CSVEDRLAGLYNEQFF.

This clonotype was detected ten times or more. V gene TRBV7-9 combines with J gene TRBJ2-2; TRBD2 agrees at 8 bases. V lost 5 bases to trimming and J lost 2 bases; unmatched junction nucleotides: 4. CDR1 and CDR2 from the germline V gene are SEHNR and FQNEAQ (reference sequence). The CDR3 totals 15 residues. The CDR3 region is CASSAGGTNTGELFF. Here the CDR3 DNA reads TGTGCCAGCAGCGCGGGGGGTACTAACACCGGGGAGCTGTTTTTT.

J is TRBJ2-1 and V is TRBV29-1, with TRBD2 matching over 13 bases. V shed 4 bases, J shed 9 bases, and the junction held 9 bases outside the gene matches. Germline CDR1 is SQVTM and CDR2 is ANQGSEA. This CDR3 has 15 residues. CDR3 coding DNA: TGCAGCGTTGGAGGGACTAGCGGGGTTGCCGGTGAGCAGTTCTTC. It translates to CSVGGTSGVAGEQFF.

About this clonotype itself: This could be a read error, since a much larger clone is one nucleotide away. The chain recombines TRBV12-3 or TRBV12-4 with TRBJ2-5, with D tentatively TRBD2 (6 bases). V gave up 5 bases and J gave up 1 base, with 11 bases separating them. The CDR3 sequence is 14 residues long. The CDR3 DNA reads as TGTGCCAGCAGTGGGGACTTCCTCCAAGAGACCCAGTACTTC. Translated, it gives CASSGDFLQETQYF.

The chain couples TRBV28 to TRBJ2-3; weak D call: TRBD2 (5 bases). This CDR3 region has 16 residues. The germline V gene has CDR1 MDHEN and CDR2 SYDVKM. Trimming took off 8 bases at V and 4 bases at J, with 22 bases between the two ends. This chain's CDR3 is CASSRWRPGVPDTQYF. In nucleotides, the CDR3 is TGTGCCAGCTCTCGTTGGAGGCCCGGTGTCCCAGATACGCAGTATTTT.

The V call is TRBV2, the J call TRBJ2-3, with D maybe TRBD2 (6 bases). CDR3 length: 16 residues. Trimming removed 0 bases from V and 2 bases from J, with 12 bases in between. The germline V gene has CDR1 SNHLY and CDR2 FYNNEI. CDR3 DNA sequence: TGTGCCAGCAGTGAAGCGCTTGGGGGGAACACAGATACGCAGTATTTT. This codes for CASSEALGGNTDTQYF.